Shown below are 4 T cell receptor beta chains from a single sample sequenced in a study of T cell responses to AZD1222 COVID-19 vaccine. Only in-frame clones appear in the TCRdb table, and some are missing; sequencing was by immunoSEQ multiplex PCR. Here the sample spans about 100,000 clones, 80% to 95% being singletons. The sequencing here drew on peripheral blood, taken 28 days after the second AZD1222 dose. These receptors all come from an adult who received the AZD1222 COVID-19 vaccine.

The chain joins TRBV19 to TRBJ1-5; D gene ambiguous. The CDR3 has 15 residues. The germline CDR1 and CDR2 sequences are LNHDA and SQIVND (reference sequence). V shed 4 bases and J shed 7 bases, with 17 bases lying between them. The CDR3 nucleotides read TGTGCCAGTAGTAAGGAAGGGCGATGGGAACAGCCCCAGCATTTT. Residues: CASSKEGRWEQPQHF.

A few counts support this clone. V usage is TRBV6-1 and J usage is TRBJ2-7, with 8 bases fitting TRBD2. Germline CDR1 reads MNHNS; CDR2 reads SASEGT. The V gene end was trimmed by 1 base and the J gene end by 3 bases; junction bases not matched to a gene: 5. The CDR3 runs to 15 residues. CDR3 in DNA: TGTGCCAGCAGTGAAGGGACTAGCATTTACTACGAGCAGTACTTC. Its translation is CASSEGTSIYYEQYF.

This chain links TRBV11-2 with TRBJ2-3; no clear D. CDR3 length: 17 residues. V was cut by 2 bases and J by 5 bases, with 20 bases left in between. Germline-derived CDR1 and CDR2 are SGHAT and FQNNGV. As DNA, the CDR3 is TGTGCCAGCAGCTTACTCCTTCAGGTCCCACGTGGAGATACGCAGTATTTT. It encodes CASSLLLQVPRGDTQYF.

This chain links TRBV2 with TRBJ1-5; D is perhaps TRBD1 (6 bases). Germline values: CDR1 SNHLY, CDR2 FYNNEI. The CDR3 runs 16 residues. V gave up 1 base and J gave up 3 bases, with 13 bases separating them. The CDR3 DNA is TGTGCCAGCAGTGAAGGGTGGAGGGGGATCAATCAGCCCCAGCATTTT. This sequence encodes CASSEGWRGINQPQHF.